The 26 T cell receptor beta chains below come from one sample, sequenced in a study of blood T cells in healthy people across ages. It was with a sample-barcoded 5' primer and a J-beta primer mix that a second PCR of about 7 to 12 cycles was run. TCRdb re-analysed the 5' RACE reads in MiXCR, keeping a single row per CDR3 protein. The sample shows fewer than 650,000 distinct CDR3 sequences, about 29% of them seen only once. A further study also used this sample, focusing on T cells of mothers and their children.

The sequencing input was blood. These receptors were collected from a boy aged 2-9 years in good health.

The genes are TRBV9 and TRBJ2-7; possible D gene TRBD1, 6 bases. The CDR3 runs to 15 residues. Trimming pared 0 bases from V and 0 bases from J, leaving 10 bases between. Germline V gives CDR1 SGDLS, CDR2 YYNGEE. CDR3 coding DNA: TGTGCCAGCAGCGTAGCAGGGACACTCTCCTACGAGCAGTACTTC. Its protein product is CASSVAGTLSYEQYF. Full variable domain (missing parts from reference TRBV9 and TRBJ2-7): DSGVTQTPKHLITATGQRVTLRCSPRSGDLSVYWYQQSLDQGLQFLIQYYNGEERAKGNILERFSAQQFPDLHSELNLSSLELGDSALYFCASSVAGTLSYEQYFGPGTRLTVT.

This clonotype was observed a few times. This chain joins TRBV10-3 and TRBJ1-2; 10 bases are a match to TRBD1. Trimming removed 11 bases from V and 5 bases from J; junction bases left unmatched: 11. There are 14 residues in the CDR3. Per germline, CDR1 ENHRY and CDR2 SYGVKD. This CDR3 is CAVYIGTGDYGYTF. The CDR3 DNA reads TGTGCCGTCTACATTGGGACAGGGGATTATGGCTACACCTTC.

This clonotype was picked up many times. The CDR3 nucleotides read TGTGCCAGCAGTTTAGCAAGCGGGGGGGGTTTCAATGAGCAGTTCTTC. Amino acid sequence: CASSLASGGGFNEQFF. The rearrangement uses TRBV27 and TRBJ2-1; 10 bases map to TRBD2. V trimming: 2 bases; J trimming: 6 bases; junction bases outside the gene matches: 7. The germline V gene has CDR1 MNHEY and CDR2 SMNVEV (reference sequence). The length of the CDR3 is 16 residues.

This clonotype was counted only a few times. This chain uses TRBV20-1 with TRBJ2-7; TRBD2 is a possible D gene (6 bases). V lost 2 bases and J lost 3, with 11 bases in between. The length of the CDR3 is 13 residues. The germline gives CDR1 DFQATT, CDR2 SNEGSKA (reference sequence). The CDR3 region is CSARQRVNYEQYF. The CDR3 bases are TGCAGTGCTAGACAGCGGGTGAACTACGAGCAGTACTTC.

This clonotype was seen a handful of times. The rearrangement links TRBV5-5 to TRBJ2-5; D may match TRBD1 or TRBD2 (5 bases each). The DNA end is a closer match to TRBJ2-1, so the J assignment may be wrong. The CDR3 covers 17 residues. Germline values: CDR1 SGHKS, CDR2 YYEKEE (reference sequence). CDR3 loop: CASTFSLGTAGKDEQFF. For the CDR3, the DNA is TGTGCCAGCACCTTTTCCCTCGGGACCGCTGGAAAGGATGAGCAGTTCTTC.

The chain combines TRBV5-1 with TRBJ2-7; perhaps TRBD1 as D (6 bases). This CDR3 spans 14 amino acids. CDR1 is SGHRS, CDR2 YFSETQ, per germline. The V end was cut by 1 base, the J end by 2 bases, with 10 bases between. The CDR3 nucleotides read TGCGCCAGCAGCTTGCAGGGGTTCCCCTACGAGCAGTACTTC. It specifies CASSLQGFPYEQYF. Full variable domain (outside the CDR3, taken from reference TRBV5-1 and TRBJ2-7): KAGVTQTPRYLIKTRGQQVTLSCSPISGHRSVSWYQQTPGQGLQFLFEYFSETQRNKGNFPGRFSGRQFSNSRSEMNVSTLELGDSALYLCASSLQGFPYEQYFGPGTRLTVT.

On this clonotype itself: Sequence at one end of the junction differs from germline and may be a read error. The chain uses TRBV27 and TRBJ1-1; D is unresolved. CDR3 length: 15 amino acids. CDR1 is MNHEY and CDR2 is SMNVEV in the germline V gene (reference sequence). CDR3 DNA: TGTGCCAGCAGTTTAGGCCCTCGGACGAACACTGAAGCTCTCTTT. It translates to CASSLGPRTNTEALF.

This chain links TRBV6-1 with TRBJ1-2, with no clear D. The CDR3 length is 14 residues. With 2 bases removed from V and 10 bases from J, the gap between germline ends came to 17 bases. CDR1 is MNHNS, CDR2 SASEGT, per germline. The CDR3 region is CASSERGLRDAYTF. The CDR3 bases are TGTGCCAGCAGTGAACGTGGCCTACGAGATGCCTACACCTTC.

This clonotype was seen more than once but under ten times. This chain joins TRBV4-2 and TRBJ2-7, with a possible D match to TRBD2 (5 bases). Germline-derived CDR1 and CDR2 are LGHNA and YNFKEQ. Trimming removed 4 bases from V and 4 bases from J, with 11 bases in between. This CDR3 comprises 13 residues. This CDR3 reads CASSREREYEQYF. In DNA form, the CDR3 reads TGTGCCAGCAGCCGAGAGAGGGAATACGAGCAGTACTTC.

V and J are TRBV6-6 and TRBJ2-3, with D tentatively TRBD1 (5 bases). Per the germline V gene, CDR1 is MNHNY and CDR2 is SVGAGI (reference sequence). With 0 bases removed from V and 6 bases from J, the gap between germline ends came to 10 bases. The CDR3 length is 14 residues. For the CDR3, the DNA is TGTGCCAGCAGTTACTCGATAGGGGCCGATACGCAGTATTTT. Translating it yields CASSYSIGADTQYF.

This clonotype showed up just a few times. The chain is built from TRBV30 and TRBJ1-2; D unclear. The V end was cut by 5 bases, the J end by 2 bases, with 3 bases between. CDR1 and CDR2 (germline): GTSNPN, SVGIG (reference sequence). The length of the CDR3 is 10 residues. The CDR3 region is CAWGNYGYTF. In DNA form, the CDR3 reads TGTGCCTGGGGAAACTATGGCTACACCTTC.

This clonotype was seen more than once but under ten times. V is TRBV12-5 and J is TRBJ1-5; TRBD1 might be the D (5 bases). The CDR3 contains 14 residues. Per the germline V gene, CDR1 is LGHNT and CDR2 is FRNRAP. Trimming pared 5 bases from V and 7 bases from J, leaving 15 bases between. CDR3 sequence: CASGLGQGRQPQHF. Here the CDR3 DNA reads TGTGCTAGTGGTCTGGGGCAGGGACGGCAGCCCCAGCATTTT.

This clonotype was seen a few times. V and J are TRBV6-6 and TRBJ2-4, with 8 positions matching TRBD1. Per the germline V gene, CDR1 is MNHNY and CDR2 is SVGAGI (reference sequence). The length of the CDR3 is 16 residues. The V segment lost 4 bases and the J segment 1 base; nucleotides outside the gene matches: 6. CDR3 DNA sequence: TGTGCCAGCAGTTGGGCCAGACAGGGGGCCAAAAACATTCAGTACTTC. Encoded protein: CASSWARQGAKNIQYF.

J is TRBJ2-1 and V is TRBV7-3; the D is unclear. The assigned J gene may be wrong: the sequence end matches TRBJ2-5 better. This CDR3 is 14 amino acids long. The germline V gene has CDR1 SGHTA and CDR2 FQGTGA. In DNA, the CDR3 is TGTGCCAGCAGCCCAGAACCAACGCAAGAGACCCAGTACTTC. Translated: CASSPEPTQETQYF.

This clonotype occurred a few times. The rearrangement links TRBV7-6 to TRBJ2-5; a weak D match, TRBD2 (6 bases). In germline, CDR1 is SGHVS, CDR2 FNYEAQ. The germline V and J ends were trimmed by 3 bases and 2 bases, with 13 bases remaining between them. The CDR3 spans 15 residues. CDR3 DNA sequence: TGTGCCAGCAGCTTTGCGCAGGGAGGACAAGAGACCCAGTACTTC. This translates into CASSFAQGGQETQYF.

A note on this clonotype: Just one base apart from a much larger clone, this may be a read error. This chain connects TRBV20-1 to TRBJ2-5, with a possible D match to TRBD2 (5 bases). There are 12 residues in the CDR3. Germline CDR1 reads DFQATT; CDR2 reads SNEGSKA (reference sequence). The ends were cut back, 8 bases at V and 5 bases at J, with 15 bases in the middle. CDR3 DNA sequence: TGCAGTCCGCTAGCAGTGGAGGAGACCCAGTACTTC. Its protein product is CSPLAVEETQYF.

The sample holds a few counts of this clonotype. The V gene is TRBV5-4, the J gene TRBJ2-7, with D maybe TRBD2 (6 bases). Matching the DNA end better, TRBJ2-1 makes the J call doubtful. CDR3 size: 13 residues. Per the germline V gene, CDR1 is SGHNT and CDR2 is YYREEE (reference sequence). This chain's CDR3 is CASSAGPLNEQFF. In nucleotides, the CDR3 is TGTGCCAGCAGCGCGGGACCCCTCAATGAGCAGTTCTTC.

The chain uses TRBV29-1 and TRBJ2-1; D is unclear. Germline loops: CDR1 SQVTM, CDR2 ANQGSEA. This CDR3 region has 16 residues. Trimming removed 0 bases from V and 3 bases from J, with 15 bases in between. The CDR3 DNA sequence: TGCAGCGTTGAAGATTTTGGAAGGGAATACTACAATGAGCAGTTCTTC. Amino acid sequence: CSVEDFGREYYNEQFF.

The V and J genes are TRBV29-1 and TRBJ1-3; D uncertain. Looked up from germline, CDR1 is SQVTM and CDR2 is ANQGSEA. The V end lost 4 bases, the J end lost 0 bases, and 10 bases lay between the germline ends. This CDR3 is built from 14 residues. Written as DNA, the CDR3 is TGCAGCGTTGGGAGCTCTCGCTCTGGAAACACCATATATTTT. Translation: CSVGSSRSGNTIYF.

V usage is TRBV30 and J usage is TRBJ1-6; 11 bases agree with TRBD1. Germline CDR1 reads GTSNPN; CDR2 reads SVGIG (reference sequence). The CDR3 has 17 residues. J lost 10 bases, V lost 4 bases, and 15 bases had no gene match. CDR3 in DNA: TGTGCCTGGACGGCGGGGACAGGGGGGGTCCTAAACTCACCCCTCCACTTT. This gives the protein CAWTAGTGGVLNSPLHF.

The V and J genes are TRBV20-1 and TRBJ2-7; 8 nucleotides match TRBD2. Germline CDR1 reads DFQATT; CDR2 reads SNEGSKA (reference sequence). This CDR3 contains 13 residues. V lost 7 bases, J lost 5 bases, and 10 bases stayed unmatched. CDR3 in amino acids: CSVYSGKAHEQYF. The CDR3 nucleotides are TGCAGTGTTTATAGCGGGAAAGCCCACGAGCAGTACTTC.

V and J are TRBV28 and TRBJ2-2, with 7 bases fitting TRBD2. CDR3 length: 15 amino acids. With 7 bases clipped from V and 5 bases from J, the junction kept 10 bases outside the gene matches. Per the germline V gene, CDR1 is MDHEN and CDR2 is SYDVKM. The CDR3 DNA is TGTGCCAGCACCATGGGAGGGAGGGAAACCGGGGAGCTGTTTTTT. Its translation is CASTMGGRETGELFF.

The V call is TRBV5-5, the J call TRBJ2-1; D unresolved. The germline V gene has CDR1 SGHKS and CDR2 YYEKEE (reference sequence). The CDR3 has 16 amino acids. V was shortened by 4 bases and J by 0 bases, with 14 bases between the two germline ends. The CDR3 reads CASSPLQESSYNEQFF. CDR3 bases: TGTGCCAGCAGCCCGTTGCAGGAAAGCTCCTACAATGAGCAGTTCTTC.

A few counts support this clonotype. CDR3 nucleotides: TGTGCCAGCAGCTTTGGTTGGCAGAACTATGGCTACACCTTC. It encodes CASSFGWQNYGYTF. The chain carries TRBV7-2 and TRBJ1-2, with D unclear. Germline V CDR1 and CDR2: SGHTA, FQGNSA. The CDR3 has 14 residues. V was cut by 3 bases and J by 2 bases, with 10 bases left in between.

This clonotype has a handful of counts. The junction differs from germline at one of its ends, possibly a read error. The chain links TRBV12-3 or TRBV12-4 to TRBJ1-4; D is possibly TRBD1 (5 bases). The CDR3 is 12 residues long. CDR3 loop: CASSLLQAGAVF. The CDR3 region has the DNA TGTGCCAGCAGTTTGTTACAGGCAGGCGCGGTTTTT.

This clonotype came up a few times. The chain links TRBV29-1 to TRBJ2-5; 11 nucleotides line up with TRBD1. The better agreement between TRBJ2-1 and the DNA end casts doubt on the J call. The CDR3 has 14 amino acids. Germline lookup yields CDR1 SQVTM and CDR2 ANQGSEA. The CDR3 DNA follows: TGCAGCGTTGAATTCGGGACAGGGGGGTTTGAGCAGTTCTTC. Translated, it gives CSVEFGTGGFEQFF.